These 5 T cell receptor beta chains originate from one sample sequenced in a study of shared clonotypes between healthy human individuals. Sequencing was performed with immunoSEQ multiplex PCR; in TCRdb, only in-frame clones are kept and a portion is missing. The sample lists over 850,000 clones, approximately 78% occurring once. Sequenced sample: memory CD4+ T cells from PBMCs. Noted subset: CD45RA-negative fraction. All receptors derive from a man between 18 and 29 years old in good health. Some clones in this sample may be carry-over from other donors' samples.

The CDR3 region is CASSQVAGLTDTQYF. The CDR3 DNA follows: TGTGCCAGCAGCCAAGTAGCGGGACTCACAGATACGCAGTATTTT. The J gene is TRBJ2-3, the V gene TRBV14, with TRBD2 matching over 8 bases. The trim removed 1 base at V and 2 bases at J, leaving 2 bases unmatched. The CDR3 sequence is 15 residues long. CDR1 and CDR2 (germline): SGHDN, FVKESK.

The genes are TRBV7-3 and TRBJ2-3, with D uncertain. Looked up from germline, CDR1 is SGHTA and CDR2 is FQGTGA. Between the trimmed V and J ends, which lost 5 bases and 0 bases, there was a span of 9 bases. The CDR3 extends over 14 amino acids. This CDR3 is CASSPYTSTDTQYF. CDR3 DNA: TGTGCCAGCAGCCCCTATACTAGCACAGATACGCAGTATTTT. Looking up the rest from reference TRBV7-3 and TRBJ2-3 gives the full variable domain: GAGVSQTPSNKVTEKGKYVELRCDPISGHTALYWYRQSLGQGPEFLIYFQGTGAADDSGLPNDRFFAVRPEGSVSTLKIQRTERGDSAVYLCASSPYTSTDTQYFGPGTRLTVL.

Concerning this clone: Other DNA sequences in this sample translate to the same CDR3. J is TRBJ1-3 and V is TRBV5-1; no clear D. The CDR3 is 15 amino acids. Germline V CDR1 and CDR2: SGHRS, YFSETQ. With 0 bases removed from V and 0 bases from J, the gap between germline ends came to 7 bases. CDR3: CASSLVASSGNTIYF. In DNA form, the CDR3 reads TGCGCCAGCAGCTTGGTAGCGAGCTCTGGAAACACCATATATTTT.

This clone came up once. V and J are TRBV18 and TRBJ2-2; tentatively, D is TRBD2 (5 bases). The V and J ends lost 6 bases and 8 bases respectively, with 13 bases between them. The CDR3 is 13 residues long. The V gene's germline CDR1 is KGHSH and CDR2 LQKENI. Here the CDR3 DNA reads TGTGCCAGCTCCCTGTGGACTGGTGGGGAGCTGTTTTTT. Encoded protein: CASSLWTGGELFF.

The CDR3 loop is CASNPGQVNTGELFF. CDR3 coding DNA: TGTGCCAGTAACCCCGGACAGGTTAACACCGGGGAGCTGTTTTTT. J is TRBJ2-2 and V is TRBV19; 7 bases map to TRBD1. This CDR3 has 15 amino acids. Germline V CDR1 and CDR2: LNHDA, SQIVND (reference sequence). Trimming cost V 7 bases and J 2 bases; bases outside gene matches: 7.